This T cell receptor (beta chain) is drawn from a study of preoperative IRX-2 immunotherapy in early breast cancer. The CDR3 runs 14 residues. Stated treatment: preoperative locoregional IRX-2 cytokine immunotherapy. This phase Ib study tested locoregional IRX-2 cytokine immunotherapy given before surgery. The assay was immunoSEQ multiplex PCR, and TCRdb's table has in-frame clones only and misses some. The sample consists of around 30,000 clones, 70% to 85% of them appearing once. The chain links TRBV1 to TRBJ1-4. TRBV1 has pseudogene status. The origin of this receptor is a human donor with breast cancer. Collection took place from a patient treated with IRX-2 immunotherapy. DNA for the CDR3: TGCGCCAGCAGCCTAGGTTGGACTAATGAAAAACTGTTTTTT. It encodes CASSLGWTNEKLFF.